Reported below is one T cell receptor beta chain. A second roughly 6 to 12 cycle PCR used barcoded and J-beta primers. TCRdb re-called the 5' RACE reads through MiXCR, storing one row per CDR3 protein. There are 700,000 to 850,000 distinct CDR3 sequences in the sample; 30% to 45% occur only once, and under 15% lies in the top ten. V lost 0 bases and J 0 bases, leaving 8 bases between the germline ends. In germline, CDR1 is GTSNPN, CDR2 SVGIG (reference sequence). The CDR3 length is 15 residues. The sample belongs to a study of blood T cells in healthy people across ages. Each sample used at least 6 million PBMCs.

V gene TRBV30 combines with J gene TRBJ1-4, with D perhaps TRBD1 (5 bases). The source is a man aged 18 to 30 in good health. Material for sequencing was blood. This CDR3 is CAWSVGQSTNEKLFF. In DNA form, the CDR3 reads TGTGCCTGGAGTGTAGGACAATCAACTAATGAAAAACTGTTTTTT.